The rows below give T cell receptor beta chains drawn from one sample of a study of human versus mouse CDR3 diversity and MHC coevolution. Produced via immunoSEQ multiplex PCR; TCRdb's table is partial and in-frame only. The sample yields about 77,000 clones, around 92% seen once. The sequenced sample consisted of naive CD4+ T cells from blood. These TCRs come from a person between 25 and 70 years old in good health. Both conserved end residues are part of each CDR3. The order of the fields is clone size, D gene, J gene, V gene, CDR3 DNA, CDR3 protein. A D gene is named only where the DNA matches it firmly. Some rows have no size entry. The others give once, few or many, or a class for an expanded clone.

size: NA; D: TRBD2; J: TRBJ2-3; V: TRBV4-2; DNA: TGTGCCAGCAGCCCGAGACTAGCGGCCACAGATACGCAGTATTTT; CDR3: CASSPRLAATDTQYF
size: NA; D: TRBD1; J: TRBJ1-2; V: TRBV6-5; DNA: TGTGCCAGCAGTTACGTCCCGCGGACAGGGAACTATGGCTACACCTTC; CDR3: CASSYVPRTGNYGYTF
size: NA; D: NA; J: TRBJ2-5; V: TRBV5-4; DNA: TGTGCCAGCAGCTCAGGGGGGCAAGAGACCCAGTACTTC; CDR3: CASSSGGQETQYF
size: NA; D: TRBD2; J: TRBJ2-2; V: TRBV5-4; DNA: TGTGCCAGCAGCCCCGGGGGGGCGGACACCGGGGAGCTGTTTTTT; CDR3: CASSPGGADTGELFF
size: few; D: NA; J: TRBJ2-4; V: TRBV6-6; DNA: TGTGCCAGCAGTTACTCGGCGGGGAAAAACATTCAGTACTTC; CDR3: CASSYSAGKNIQYF
size: NA; D: TRBD2; J: TRBJ2-3; V: TRBV27; DNA: TGTGCCAGCAGTTTATATAGCGGGGGGGTACAACCAGATACGCAGTATTTT; CDR3: CASSLYSGGVQPDTQYF
size: once; D: TRBD1; J: TRBJ2-2; V: TRBV4-1; DNA: TGCGCCAGCAGCGATTACAGGGGGTCAACCGGGGAGCTGTTTTTT; CDR3: CASSDYRGSTGELFF
size: NA; D: TRBD2; J: TRBJ2-5; V: TRBV29-1; DNA: TGCAGCGTTGGAAGACTAGCGGTAGGAGAGACCCAGTACTTC; CDR3: CSVGRLAVGETQYF
size: NA; D: TRBD1; J: TRBJ1-4; V: TRBV18; DNA: TGTGCCAGCCCACCGACAGGGGTGGATGAAAAACTGTTTTTT; CDR3: CASPPTGVDEKLFF
size: NA; D: TRBD2; J: TRBJ2-7; V: TRBV7-2; DNA: TGTGCCAGCAGCACTCGGGGCGGGGGGTCCTACGAGCAGTACTTC; CDR3: CASSTRGGGSYEQYF
size: NA; D: NA; J: TRBJ1-4; V: TRBV30; DNA: TGTGCCTGGATGACCGGGGGTAATGAAAAACTGTTTTTT; CDR3: CAWMTGGNEKLFF
size: few; D: NA; J: TRBJ2-7; V: TRBV21-1; DNA: TGTGCCAGCAGCAAATTGGTAACTAGCGGGAGGGCTAGTGCCTACGAGCAGTACTTC; CDR3: CASSKLVTSGRASAYEQYF
size: NA; D: TRBD1; J: TRBJ2-3; V: TRBV7-9; DNA: TGTGCCAGCAGTTTGGACAGGGGGACAGATACGCAGTATTTT; CDR3: CASSLDRGTDTQYF
size: NA; D: NA; J: TRBJ1-1; V: TRBV27; DNA: TGTGCCAGCACCCAATGGGGAGAAAACACTGAAGCTTTCTTT; CDR3: CASTQWGENTEAFF
size: NA; D: TRBD2; J: TRBJ2-7; V: TRBV27; DNA: TGTGCCAGCAGTCTTGAGAGCGGGGGTCCCTACGAGCAGTACTTC; CDR3: CASSLESGGPYEQYF
size: NA; D: NA; J: TRBJ2-5; V: TRBV7-9; DNA: TGTGCCAGCAGCCTGGGGGGGGCTCGAGAGACCCAGTACTTC; CDR3: CASSLGGARETQYF
size: NA; D: NA; J: TRBJ1-4; V: TRBV7-9; DNA: TGTGCCAGCAGCCAAGATTACAGGCGGGGGGAAAAACTGTTTTTT; CDR3: CASSQDYRRGEKLFF
size: NA; D: NA; J: TRBJ2-2; V: TRBV6-5; DNA: TGTGCCAGCAGTTACCAAACAGGGACGAACACCGGGGAGCTGTTTTTT; CDR3: CASSYQTGTNTGELFF
size: NA; D: TRBD2; J: TRBJ2-7; V: TRBV5-6; DNA: TGTGCCAGCAGCGAATGGGGGGGCCGTGCGGGGGGCTTCGGGCAGTACTTC; CDR3: CASSEWGGRAGGFGQYF
size: NA; D: TRBD1; J: TRBJ1-1; V: TRBV27; DNA: TGTGCCAGCAGACGGACAGGGGACAACACTGAAGCTTTCTTT; CDR3: CASRRTGDNTEAFF
size: NA; D: TRBD2; J: TRBJ2-7; V: TRBV11-2; DNA: TGTGCCAGCAGCTTGGACGTTGGGCAGGGAGGGTACGAGCAGTACTTC; CDR3: CASSLDVGQGGYEQYF
size: NA; D: TRBD2; J: TRBJ2-3; V: TRBV5-1; DNA: TGCGCCAGCAGCTTGGCGGGAGGAGAGGTGGATACGCAGTATTTT; CDR3: CASSLAGGEVDTQYF
size: NA; D: NA; J: TRBJ1-2; V: TRBV12-5; DNA: TGTGCTAGTGGTCTTACAGGGATTCTTGGCTACACCTTC; CDR3: CASGLTGILGYTF
size: NA; D: NA; J: TRBJ1-1; V: TRBV10-2; DNA: TGCGCCAGCAGAGAAGACAGATTAACGACTGAAGCTTTCTTT; CDR3: CASREDRLTTEAFF
size: NA; D: NA; J: TRBJ1-5; V: TRBV6-5; DNA: TGTGCCAGCAGCCTCAGGGAGGAGGAGCCCCAGCATTTT; CDR3: CASSLREEEPQHF
size: NA; D: TRBD2; J: TRBJ2-1; V: TRBV7-8; DNA: TGTGCCAGCAGCTTAGCGCCGGCTAGCGGGATTGGGATGAATAATGAGCAGTTCTTC; CDR3: CASSLAPASGIGMNNEQFF
size: NA; D: TRBD2; J: TRBJ2-5; V: TRBV5-4; DNA: TGTGCCAGCAGCTGGACTAGCGGGGCACAAGAGACCCAGTACTTC; CDR3: CASSWTSGAQETQYF
size: NA; D: NA; J: TRBJ2-7; V: TRBV5-1; DNA: TGCGCCACAGCACTGGAACTATCCTCGTACGAGCAGTACTTC; CDR3: CATALELSSYEQYF
size: few; D: TRBD1; J: TRBJ1-2; V: TRBV6-6; DNA: TGTGCCAGCAGTTACACGGACAGGGTGGACTATGGCTACACCTTC; CDR3: CASSYTDRVDYGYTF
size: NA; D: NA; J: TRBJ1-1; V: TRBV20-1; DNA: TGCAGTGTCCGGGAGGGTACTGAAGCTTTCTTT; CDR3: CSVREGTEAFF
size: NA; D: NA; J: TRBJ2-7; V: TRBV7-8; DNA: TGTGCCAGCAGCTTCCCCGGACAGGGGGAGCGGGAGGGCTCTCCCCTCTACGAGCAGTACTTC; CDR3: CASSFPGQGEREGSPLYEQYF
size: NA; D: NA; J: TRBJ1-2; V: TRBV6-5; DNA: TGTGCCAGCAGTTATCGGGTTAGCAATGGCTACACCTTC; CDR3: CASSYRVSNGYTF
size: NA; D: TRBD1; J: TRBJ2-3; V: TRBV19; DNA: TGTGCCAGTAGTATAGACAGGGGGCAGACAGATACGCAGTATTTT; CDR3: CASSIDRGQTDTQYF
size: NA; D: TRBD1; J: TRBJ2-4; V: TRBV19; DNA: TGTGCCAGTAGTATCGTTCGAGGAACAGGGGGCAAAAACATTCAGTACTTC; CDR3: CASSIVRGTGGKNIQYF
size: NA; D: NA; J: TRBJ2-7; V: TRBV6-5; DNA: TGTGCCAGCACCGAGCGGGCCCCTCCTTACGAGCAGTACTTC; CDR3: CASTERAPPYEQYF
size: few; D: NA; J: TRBJ1-4; V: TRBV19; DNA: TGTGCCAGTAGTCTTCCTCCAACTAATGAAAAACTGTTTTTT; CDR3: CASSLPPTNEKLFF
size: NA; D: NA; J: TRBJ2-7; V: TRBV20-1; DNA: TGCAGTGCTAGAAATACCTACGAGCAGTACTTC; CDR3: CSARNTYEQYF
size: NA; D: NA; J: TRBJ2-1; V: TRBV7-9; DNA: TGTGCCAGCAGCTTAGAGAGACTAAGGGCCAATGAGCAGTTCTTC; CDR3: CASSLERLRANEQFF
size: NA; D: TRBD2; J: TRBJ2-7; V: TRBV10-2; DNA: TGCGCCAGCAGCCCCCCCCGCGGACTAGCCACCTACGAGCAGTACTTC; CDR3: CASSPPRGLATYEQYF
size: NA; D: NA; J: TRBJ2-1; V: TRBV7-6; DNA: TGTGCCAGCAGCTTAGGGCCCCTTCATCTTAATGAGCAGTTCTTC; CDR3: CASSLGPLHLNEQFF
size: few; D: TRBD1; J: TRBJ1-1; V: TRBV19; DNA: TGTGCCAGTAGGACAGGGAAGGCTGAAGCTTTCTTT; CDR3: CASRTGKAEAFF
size: NA; D: TRBD1; J: TRBJ2-7; V: TRBV27; DNA: TGTGCCAGCAGTTCTATCCTCCGGGACAGGGGAACGTCCTACGAGCAGTACTTC; CDR3: CASSSILRDRGTSYEQYF
size: NA; D: NA; J: TRBJ1-4; V: TRBV7-9; DNA: TGTGCCAGCAGCCTCCTTCTGGCAGGGGTCAGGGTAACTAATGAAAAACTGTTTTTT; CDR3: CASSLLLAGVRVTNEKLFF
size: NA; D: TRBD1; J: TRBJ2-1; V: TRBV5-1; DNA: TGCGCCAGCAGCTTGGGACAGGGGGTGGGTGAGCAGTTCTTC; CDR3: CASSLGQGVGEQFF
size: NA; D: TRBD2; J: TRBJ2-5; V: TRBV27; DNA: TGTGCCAGCAGTTCAGCGGGAGCACTTGAGCTAACCCGCGCTCAGACCCAGTACTTC; CDR3: CASSSAGALELTRAQTQYF
size: once; D: TRBD2; J: TRBJ2-3; V: TRBV28; DNA: TGTGCCAGCAGTCAACGGGACTACAGGTCTCGAACTAGCACAGATACGCAGTATTTT; CDR3: CASSQRDYRSRTSTDTQYF
size: NA; D: TRBD1; J: TRBJ1-1; V: TRBV18; DNA: TGTGCCAGCTCACCCCAGGGGGGGAACACTGAAGCTTTCTTT; CDR3: CASSPQGGNTEAFF
size: once; D: NA; J: TRBJ2-7; V: TRBV4-1; DNA: TGCGCCAGCAGCCAAGACCCGGGGGACTACGAGCAGTACTTC; CDR3: CASSQDPGDYEQYF
size: NA; D: TRBD1; J: TRBJ1-2; V: TRBV9; DNA: TGTGCCAGCAGCCCGTCGACAGGGGGTCTCGACACCTTC; CDR3: CASSPSTGGLDTF
size: NA; D: TRBD2; J: TRBJ2-1; V: TRBV18; DNA: TGTGCCAGCTCACCTACGGGACTAGCGGGCAGACTGGGGTTCTTC; CDR3: CASSPTGLAGRLGFF
size: NA; D: TRBD1; J: TRBJ1-3; V: TRBV30; DNA: TGTGCCTGGAGTGCACAGGGGGCGGGATTAATCTCTGGAAACACCATATATTTT; CDR3: CAWSAQGAGLISGNTIYF
size: NA; D: NA; J: TRBJ1-1; V: TRBV7-9; DNA: TGTGCCAGCAGCCCCCAGGGGAACACTGAAGCTTTCTTT; CDR3: CASSPQGNTEAFF